Listed below are T cell receptor beta chains from one sample, sequenced in a study of identical twins. Each CDR3 protein gets one entry after TCRdb re-called the 5' RACE reads with MiXCR. Counted here are hundreds of thousands of distinct CDR3 sequences, 8.5% to 9% occurring once; the ten biggest clones make up approximately 0.89%. Another study also made use of these data, one on yellow fever vaccine responses in identical twins.

Sequenced input: PBMCs. The receptors shown here come from a woman aged 18 to 35 in good health. The CDR3 runs from the conserved cysteine through the conserved F or W. D genes are given only for firm matches. Size is stated for part of the rows, as once, few or many counts, or as a class when the clone is expanded.

V,J,size,D,DNA,CDR3
TRBV10-3,TRBJ2-6,NA,TRBD1,TGTGCCACCCTCCCGACAGGGGGTGGGGCCAACGTCCTGACTTTC,CATLPTGGGANVLTF
TRBV19,TRBJ2-3,NA,NA,TGTGCCAGTAGTATCATCCATGGAGCGAGGCAGGCAGATACGCAGTATTTT,CASSIIHGARQADTQYF
TRBV5-1,TRBJ2-2,NA,TRBD1,TGCGCCAGCAGCTTGGTTTCGGGACAGGGGAACACCGGGGAGCTGTTTTTT,CASSLVSGQGNTGELFF
TRBV7-9,TRBJ2-3,many,TRBD2,TGTGCCAGCAGCACACGAGCGGGAGCTGCAGATACGCAGTATTTT,CASSTRAGAADTQYF
TRBV28,TRBJ2-7,once,NA,TGTGCCAGCAGGGAAGACCGTCACGAGCAGTACTTC,CASREDRHEQYF
TRBV7-2,TRBJ2-3,many,NA,TGTGCCAGCAGCTTATTGTCTCGAGGCGATACGCAGTATTTT,CASSLLSRGDTQYF
TRBV7-8,TRBJ2-1,many,TRBD1,TGTGCCAGCAGCTTAGAGACAGGGGGCTACAATGAGCAGTTCTTC,CASSLETGGYNEQFF
TRBV6-4,TRBJ2-5,NA,TRBD1,TGTGCCAGCAGTGAATACCCAGGGGGCCGGGAGACCCAGTACTTC,CASSEYPGGRETQYF
TRBV11-2,TRBJ2-6,many,NA,TGTGCCAGCAGCGTGACAGGCTCTGGGGCCAACGTCCTGACTTTC,CASSVTGSGANVLTF
TRBV24-1,TRBJ2-1,NA,TRBD1,TGTGCCACCAGTGATTTGCAAGGGACAGGGGCTTCGGATGAGCAGTTCTTC,CATSDLQGTGASDEQFF
TRBV29-1,TRBJ2-5,few,NA,TGCAGCGTTGAAGGACAGGATGGAGAGACCCAGTACTTC,CSVEGQDGETQYF
TRBV18,TRBJ2-1,many,NA,TGTGCCAGCTCACCCGCGGCGGGTGAGCAGTTCTTC,CASSPAAGEQFF
TRBV28,TRBJ2-1,few,NA,TGTGCCAGCAGTTATCGGGTACCGGATGAGCAGTTCTTC,CASSYRVPDEQFF
TRBV5-1,TRBJ1-2,NA,NA,TGCGCCAGCAGCTTGGAAGGGGAGGTCTATGGCTACACCTTC,CASSLEGEVYGYTF
TRBV28,TRBJ1-2,few,TRBD1,TGTGCCAGCAGTTCCGGACAGGCTAATGGCTACACCTTC,CASSSGQANGYTF
TRBV29-1,TRBJ2-7,NA,NA,TGCAGCGTTGTGACAGCCTACGAGCAGTACTTC,CSVVTAYEQYF
TRBV6-5,TRBJ1-6,many,NA,TGTGCCAGCAGTTACTCGTCGGGGGGGGCCTATAATTCACCCCTCCACTTT,CASSYSSGGAYNSPLHF
TRBV4-1,TRBJ2-3,many,NA,TGCGCCAGCAGCCAAGAGGGTTACGCAGATACGCAGTATTTT,CASSQEGYADTQYF
TRBV20-1,TRBJ2-5,many,NA,TGCAGTGCTAGGAGGGTCCAAGAGACCCAGTACTTC,CSARRVQETQYF
TRBV10-3,TRBJ2-7,NA,TRBD1,TGTGCCATCAGTGAGGACAGGGATCTACACGAGCAGTACTTC,CAISEDRDLHEQYF
TRBV20-1,TRBJ2-5,few,NA,TGCAGTACCACAGGGTGGGAGTACCAAGAGACCCAGTACTTC,CSTTGWEYQETQYF
TRBV7-6,TRBJ2-5,NA,TRBD1,TGTGCCAGCAGCTTAGATGCAGGGGGCGTGGAGACCCAGTACTTC,CASSLDAGGVETQYF
TRBV4-3,TRBJ2-1,few,NA,TGCGCCAGCAGCCAAGATGCGGTAGCGAAGTCCTACAATGAGCAGTTCTTC,CASSQDAVAKSYNEQFF
TRBV4-2,TRBJ2-5,few,NA,TGTGCCAGCAGCCGAGGCATGGGGGAGACCCAGTACTTC,CASSRGMGETQYF
TRBV27,TRBJ2-5,NA,NA,TGTGCCAGCAGTTTAGTTTGGAAAGAGACCCAGTACTTC,CASSLVWKETQYF
TRBV15,TRBJ2-5,many,TRBD2,TGTGCCACCAGCAGAGTTGAGCGGGAGGTGCCAACCCAGTACTTC,CATSRVEREVPTQYF
TRBV12-3/TRBV12-4,TRBJ2-5,many,TRBD2,TGTGCCAGCAGTTTACACGGGACTAGCGGGAGAGAGACCCAGTACTTC,CASSLHGTSGRETQYF
TRBV3-1,TRBJ2-5,many,TRBD1,TGTGCCAGCAGCCAGGGACAGGGGCGTTCGGAGACCCAGTACTTC,CASSQGQGRSETQYF
TRBV29-1,TRBJ2-7,many,TRBD1,TGCAGCGTCGGGACAGGGGGGTACGAGCAGTACTTC,CSVGTGGYEQYF